The clone carrying this TCR beta chain was detected only once. These data come from a study of blood T cell repertoires in COVID-19. The CDR3 covers 14 residues. CDR1 and CDR2 (germline): SGHTA, FQGNSA. Trimming took off 2 bases at V and 4 bases at J, with 9 bases between the two ends. The table came from immunoSEQ multiplex PCR; TCRdb's copy has only in-frame clones and leaves some out. This sample has around 140,000 clones, with almost 85% found just once. The source is a woman aged 45-59 years with acute COVID-19. Sequenced: PBMCs or T cells enriched from blood (not recorded which). V gene TRBV7-2 combines with J gene TRBJ1-5; no clear D gene. The CDR3, as DNA: TGTGCCAGCAGCTTATTTGTGACAAATCAGCCCCAGCATTTT. As protein: CASSLFVTNQPQHF. Using reference TRBV7-2 and TRBJ1-5 for the parts outside the CDR3, the full variable domain is GAGVSQSPSNKVTEKGKDVELRCDPISGHTALYWYRQSLGQGLEFLIYFQGNSAPDKSGLPSDRFSAERTGGSVSTLTIQRTQQEDSAVYLCASSLFVTNQPQHFGDGTRLSIL.